This T cell receptor beta chain was sequenced in a study of OX40 agonist ivuxolimab in advanced cancers. Study-level information: Intravenous ivuxolimab at 0.01 to 10 mg/kg was given to patients every 2 weeks. Of the participants, roughly 40% had some prior anti-PD-1, anti-PD-L1 or anti-CTLA-4 therapy, which was allowed. The study, taken as a whole, reports: The CD4+ and CD8+ T cells in the blood had expanded clonally by week 6 at 0.1 to 3.0 mg/kg. Among the lowest peripheral clonal expansion occurred in 0.1-3.0 mg/kg partial responders.

The V gene's germline CDR1 is MGHRA and CDR2 YSYEKL. This CDR3 has 17 residues. The V gene end was trimmed by 1 base and the J gene end by 4 bases; junction bases not matched to a gene: 10. To note about this clone: Its specificity is unknown.

Produced via immunoSEQ multiplex PCR; TCRdb's table is partial and in-frame only. Among 90,000 to 100,000 clones listed, approximately 95% were seen once. The clonotype was recovered from an adult with an advanced solid tumor such as melanoma, head and neck, liver or kidney cancer. Sample: CD4+ or CD8+ T cells sorted from blood, taken in a trial of the OX40 agonist ivuxolimab. This sequence joins TRBV4-1 and TRBJ2-3; TRBD2 matches 8 bases. This chain's CDR3 is CASSQGPWRGASDTQYF. The CDR3 DNA is TGCGCCAGCAGCCAAGGTCCCTGGCGGGGGGCTTCAGATACGCAGTATTTT.